This T cell receptor (beta chain) was identified in a study of radiation and T cells in renal cell carcinoma. Only in-frame clones appear in the TCRdb table, and some are missing; sequencing was by immunoSEQ multiplex PCR. The repertoire holds under 35,000 clones, with more than 65% as singletons. In germline, CDR1 is MNHEY, CDR2 SVGAGI. This CDR3 region has 16 residues. Trimming cost V 0 bases and J 8 bases, with 18 bases left between them. Time point in this sample: blood 4 weeks post-SBRT, at nephrectomy. Treatment indicated: 15 Gy SBRT to primary tumor, nephrectomy 4 weeks later. This renal cell carcinoma was of the clear cell type.

Sequenced material: blood, taken from a patient whose treatment included radiotherapy and nephrectomy. This receptor was taken from a man aged 55 to 70 with renal cell carcinoma. The chain uses TRBV6-5 and TRBJ2-3; D is unclear. In DNA form, the CDR3 reads TGTGCCAGCAGTTACTCTACCCTCCGGGCCCCCGGTACGCAGTATTTT. This gives the protein CASSYSTLRAPGTQYF.